The present T cell receptor beta chain was sequenced within a study of shared clonotypes between healthy human individuals. Sequencing was performed with immunoSEQ multiplex PCR; in TCRdb, only in-frame clones are kept and a portion is missing. The table lists more than 2 million clones, nearly 97% of them singletons. The V gene end was trimmed by 5 bases and the J gene end by 0 bases; junction bases not matched to a gene: 6. This CDR3 has 16 amino acids. Germline V gene lookup returns CDR1 LNHDA and CDR2 SQIVND (reference sequence). Sequenced sample: naive CD4+ T cells sorted from blood. Subset noted: CD45RA+ positively selected. The sequence derives from a man aged 18 to 29 in good health. The gene calls are TRBV19 and TRBJ1-3; 8 nucleotides agree with TRBD1. The CDR3 DNA reads TGTGCCAGTAGTCGTCTGACAGGGGACTCTGGAAACACCATATATTTT. Protein product: CASSRLTGDSGNTIYF. Looking up the rest from reference TRBV19 and TRBJ1-3 gives the full variable domain: DGGITQSPKYLFRKEGQNVTLSCEQNLNHDAMYWYRQDPGQGLRLIYYSQIVNDFQKGDIAEGYSVSREKKESFPLTVTSAQKNPTAFYLCASSRLTGDSGNTIYFGEGSWLTVV.